The 31 T cell receptor beta chains below were found in one sample sequenced in a study of control samples from healthy donors and cancer patients. The table came from immunoSEQ multiplex PCR; TCRdb's copy has only in-frame clones and leaves some out. The sample contains over 85,000 clones, 93% of which appear only once. The material sequenced was blood. The receptor set was obtained from a woman in her twenties or thirties in good health.

The gene calls are TRBV29-1 and TRBJ1-2, with D possibly TRBD1 on 5 matching bases. The ends were cut back, 4 bases at V and 2 bases at J, with 11 bases in the middle. Germline V CDR1 and CDR2: SQVTM, ANQGSEA. CDR3 length equals 13 residues. In nucleotides, the CDR3 is TGCAGCGTTGGTGACAGAGAGAACTATGGCTACACCTTC. Translation: CSVGDRENYGYTF.

The V gene is TRBV18, the J gene TRBJ1-3, with D hard to call. The germline gives CDR1 KGHSH, CDR2 LQKENI. This CDR3 region has 14 residues. Trimming removed 8 bases from V and 0 bases from J, with 11 bases in between. CDR3 protein: CASTQSLSGNTIYF. The CDR3 DNA is TGTGCCAGCACCCAGAGCCTCTCTGGAAACACCATATATTTT.

The chain combines TRBV7-9 with TRBJ1-1, with 9 nucleotides matching TRBD1. CDR3 length: 16 amino acids. The junction had 5 bases not matched to a gene; V was cut back by 1 base and J by 2 bases. The germline CDR1 and CDR2 sequences are SEHNR and FQNEAQ (reference sequence). CDR3 nucleotide sequence: TGTGCCAGCAGCTTAGGTACAGGGGGCCCAAACACTGAAGCTTTCTTT. Amino acids: CASSLGTGGPNTEAFF.

J is TRBJ1-2 and V is TRBV3-1 (or the pseudogene TRBV3-2); the D is unclear. This CDR3 spans 14 amino acids. Germline V gene sequence: CDR1 LGHDT, CDR2 YNNKEL (reference sequence). Trimming cost V 0 bases and J 6 bases, with 11 bases left between them. The CDR3 protein is CASSQEGWVNGYTF. DNA for the CDR3: TGTGCCAGCAGCCAAGAAGGGTGGGTGAATGGCTACACCTTC.

The rearrangement links TRBV25-1 to TRBJ1-1; D perhaps matches TRBD1 (5 bases). Trimming took off 4 bases at V and 5 bases at J, with 17 bases between the two ends. The CDR3 has 15 amino acids. The V gene's germline CDR1 is MGHDK and CDR2 SYGVNS. The CDR3 coding sequence is TGTGCCAGCAGTGGAACCTCTGGGGGGTGGACTGAAGCTTTCTTT. Translated, it gives CASSGTSGGWTEAFF.

The chain couples TRBV2 to TRBJ1-2, with unresolved D. The CDR3 contains 11 residues. Per the germline V gene, CDR1 is SNHLY and CDR2 is FYNNEI. The V gene lost 6 bases and the J gene lost 4 bases, with 6 bases spanning the gap. The CDR3 DNA sequence: TGTGCCAGCAGCCAGACCTATGGCTACACCTTC. Translation: CASSQTYGYTF.

The chain combines TRBV3-1 (or the pseudogene TRBV3-2) with TRBJ1-4; 7 bases fit TRBD1. CDR1 and CDR2 (germline): LGHDT, YNNKEL (reference sequence). The trim removed 4 bases at V and 2 bases at J, leaving 4 bases unmatched. The CDR3 sequence is 15 residues long. DNA for the CDR3: TGTGCCAGCAGCCGACAGGGTTTCACTAATGAAAAACTGTTTTTT. Its translation is CASSRQGFTNEKLFF.

The gene calls are TRBV19 and TRBJ1-4; D is perhaps TRBD1 (5 bases). Looked up from germline, CDR1 is LNHDA and CDR2 is SQIVND (reference sequence). There are 15 residues in the CDR3. V dropped 3 bases and J dropped 5 bases, with 13 bases sitting between them. The CDR3 sequence: CASSIKEGPNEKLFF. CDR3 nucleotide sequence: TGTGCCAGTAGTATTAAGGAGGGGCCCAATGAAAAACTGTTTTTT. Supplemented by reference TRBV19 and TRBJ1-4, the full variable domain reads DGGITQSPKYLFRKEGQNVTLSCEQNLNHDAMYWYRQDPGQGLRLIYYSQIVNDFQKGDIAEGYSVSREKKESFPLTVTSAQKNPTAFYLCASSIKEGPNEKLFFGSGTQLSVL.

A single count supports this clone. The J gene is TRBJ1-1, the V gene TRBV10-2; unclear D gene. The CDR3 extends over 14 amino acids. Germline assignment: CDR1 WSHSY and CDR2 SAAADI. Trimming cost V 7 bases and J 6 bases, with 18 bases left between them. The CDR3 coding sequence is TGCGCCAGCACGCTTTCTTCGGGTCCCGCTGAAGCTTTCTTT. Translated: CASTLSSGPAEAFF.

The J gene is TRBJ2-7, the V gene TRBV3-1 (or the pseudogene TRBV3-2), with 11 bases lining up with TRBD2. Germline CDR1 and CDR2: LGHDT and YNNKEL (reference sequence). J gave up 0 bases and V 2 bases, and 6 bases lay outside the gene matches. The CDR3 extends over 17 amino acids. DNA for the CDR3: TGTGCCAGCAGCCAAATACTAGCGGGGGACCTCTCCTACGAGCAGTACTTC. Amino acids: CASSQILAGDLSYEQYF.

The J gene is TRBJ1-6, the V gene TRBV28, with a possible D match to TRBD1 (5 bases). The CDR3 is 17 amino acids. The V and J ends lost 0 bases and 9 bases respectively, with 18 bases between them. Germline CDR1 reads MDHEN; CDR2 reads SYDVKM. CDR3: CASSLWGREDFFSPLHF. The DNA of the CDR3 is TGTGCCAGCAGTTTATGGGGACGGGAGGACTTTTTTTCACCCCTCCACTTT.

V gene TRBV9 combines with J gene TRBJ2-5; 8 bases fit TRBD2. The CDR3 sequence is 15 residues long. J gave up 4 bases and V 0 bases, and 5 bases lay outside the gene matches. CDR1 SGDLS and CDR2 YYNGEE come from the germline V gene. The chain's CDR3 is CASSVGIAGLETQYF. CDR3 coding DNA: TGTGCCAGCAGCGTAGGCATAGCGGGACTAGAGACCCAGTACTTC.

The rearrangement links TRBV5-8 to TRBJ2-5, with TRBD2 matching over 11 bases. This CDR3 has 16 amino acids. Germline V gene lookup returns CDR1 SGHTS and CDR2 YDEGEE. With V trimmed by 4 bases and J by 0 bases, 5 bases remained unmatched. The DNA for the CDR3 is TGTGCCAGCAGCCAGGGGACTAGCGGAAACCAAGAGACCCAGTACTTC. It yields the protein CASSQGTSGNQETQYF.

The genes are TRBV25-1 and TRBJ1-5; D perhaps matches TRBD1 (6 bases). There are 15 residues in the CDR3. CDR1 and CDR2 (germline): MGHDK, SYGVNS. Deletions cut 2 bases from V and 2 bases from J, with 10 bases between. CDR3 residues: CASSEQGFGNQPQHF. The CDR3 nucleotides read TGTGCCAGCAGTGAACAGGGGTTTGGCAATCAGCCCCAGCATTTT.

The chain carries TRBV5-1 and TRBJ2-1; D gene uncertain. There are 15 residues in the CDR3. V was clipped by 2 bases and J by 3 bases, with 12 bases between them. Per germline, CDR1 SGHRS and CDR2 YFSETQ. In DNA form, the CDR3 reads TGCGCCAGCAGCTTAAGACACCAAATCTACAATGAGCAGTTCTTC. This sequence encodes CASSLRHQIYNEQFF. The variable domain in full, completed from reference TRBV5-1 and TRBJ2-1, reads KAGVTQTPRYLIKTRGQQVTLSCSPISGHRSVSWYQQTPGQGLQFLFEYFSETQRNKGNFPGRFSGRQFSNSRSEMNVSTLELGDSALYLCASSLRHQIYNEQFFGPGTRLTVL.

CDR3 nucleotide sequence: TGCGCCAGCAGCCAACCAGTTGAAACTAGCACAGATACGCAGTATTTT. Amino acids: CASSQPVETSTDTQYF. The rearrangement joins TRBV4-1 to TRBJ2-3; D gene unclear. Looked up from germline, CDR1 is MGHRA and CDR2 is YSYEKL. V gave up 2 bases and J gave up 0 bases, with 12 bases separating them. The CDR3 sequence is 16 residues long.

V and J are TRBV15 and TRBJ2-1; D not resolved. The CDR3 totals 14 residues. V lost 0 bases, J lost 6 bases, and 9 bases lay in between. The germline V gene has CDR1 LNHNV and CDR2 YYDKDF (reference sequence). In DNA form, the CDR3 reads TGTGCCACCAGCAGAGATCCCACATTCAATGAGCAGTTCTTC. This encodes CATSRDPTFNEQFF.

The chain combines TRBV9 with TRBJ1-1; weak D call: TRBD1 (5 bases). V lost 0 bases and J lost 11, with 17 bases in between. The CDR3 consists of 14 residues. From germline, CDR1 is SGDLS and CDR2 YYNGEE. CDR3 DNA: TGTGCCAGCAGCGTAGGGGGCAGTCCTTTGTTGGCTTTCTTT. Protein sequence: CASSVGGSPLLAFF.

This chain joins TRBV29-1 and TRBJ1-2; a weak D match, TRBD1 (5 bases). The germline V and J ends were trimmed by 5 bases and 3 bases, with 13 bases remaining between them. Germline CDR1 SQVTM, CDR2 ANQGSEA. The CDR3 length is 13 residues. CDR3 nucleotide sequence: TGCAGCGTTTCCAGGGAAGGGGACTATGGCTACACCTTC. As protein: CSVSREGDYGYTF.

The rearrangement joins TRBV28 to TRBJ2-3; no clear D gene. Germline V gives CDR1 MDHEN, CDR2 SYDVKM. CDR3 length equals 16 residues. V shed 6 bases and J shed 0 bases, with 16 bases lying between them. CDR3 loop: CASSRKRRPSTDTQYF. For the CDR3, the DNA is TGTGCCAGCAGCCGCAAACGGCGACCTAGCACAGATACGCAGTATTTT.

The V and J genes are TRBV2 and TRBJ2-5; TRBD2 aligns across 9 bases. Per the germline V gene, CDR1 is SNHLY and CDR2 is FYNNEI. The junction had 3 bases not matched to a gene; V was cut back by 6 bases and J by 1 base. The CDR3 sequence is 14 residues long. The CDR3 sequence: CASRDSGGQETQYF. CDR3 sequence (DNA): TGTGCCAGCAGGGATAGCGGGGGCCAAGAGACCCAGTACTTC.

The rearrangement joins TRBV5-1 to TRBJ1-2; TRBD1 agrees at 7 bases. Per the germline V gene, CDR1 is SGHRS and CDR2 is YFSETQ. V was clipped by 4 bases and J by 6 bases; unmatched bases: 3. This CDR3 has 12 amino acids. The CDR3 is CASSQTGHGYTF. DNA for the CDR3: TGCGCCAGCAGCCAGACAGGGCATGGCTACACCTTC.

The chain carries TRBV7-2 and TRBJ1-1; a weak D match, TRBD1 (5 bases). CDR1 SGHTA and CDR2 FQGNSA come from the germline V gene. V was pared by 1 base and J by 5 bases, with 11 bases between. CDR3 length: 14 residues. Here the CDR3 DNA reads TGTGCCAGCAGCTTAGGTGGAGGGACTACTGAAGCTTTCTTT. This gives the protein CASSLGGGTTEAFF.

The chain combines TRBV27 with TRBJ1-2; D possibly corresponds to TRBD1 (5 bases). CDR3 length: 16 amino acids. Germline V gene sequence: CDR1 MNHEY, CDR2 SMNVEV (reference sequence). Trimming shortened V by 6 bases and J by 5 bases, and 22 bases separated the two germline ends. CDR3 region: CASRSRDRAGWYGYTF. The CDR3 DNA sequence: TGTGCCAGCAGATCCCGAGACAGAGCTGGTTGGTATGGCTACACCTTC.

The CDR3 reads CASRDRSSYEQYF. The CDR3 nucleotides are TGTGCCAGCAGGGACAGAAGCTCCTACGAGCAGTACTTC. This chain joins TRBV28 and TRBJ2-7, with D perhaps TRBD1 (6 bases). Trimming stripped 6 bases from V and 0 bases from J, with 9 bases between. The germline V gene has CDR1 MDHEN and CDR2 SYDVKM. The CDR3 extends over 13 amino acids.

J is TRBJ2-1 and V is TRBV11-3; TRBD2 aligns across 11 bases. This CDR3 region has 18 residues. Losses at the gene ends were 6 bases for V and 6 bases for J; bases not matched to a gene: 16. Germline V gene data show CDR1 as SGHNT and CDR2 as YENEEA. CDR3 coding DNA: TGTGCCAGCAGTCGCCAGGGGGGGACTAGCGGAATTATCAATGAGCAGTTCTTC. This gives the protein CASSRQGGTSGIINEQFF. The variable domain in full, completed from reference TRBV11-3 and TRBJ2-1, reads EAGVVQSPRYKIIEKKQPVAFWCNPISGHNTLYWYLQNLGQGPELLIRYENEEAVDDSQLPKDRFSAERLKGVDSTLKIQPAELGDSAVYLCASSRQGGTSGIINEQFFGPGTRLTVL.

The genes are TRBV9 and TRBJ1-1, with unresolved D. Trimming pared 4 bases from V and 0 bases from J, leaving 4 bases between. Germline CDR1 reads SGDLS; CDR2 reads YYNGEE. This CDR3 is 12 amino acids long. In nucleotides, the CDR3 is TGTGCCAGCAGCCCGATGAACACTGAAGCTTTCTTT. It yields the protein CASSPMNTEAFF.

The rearrangement joins TRBV9 to TRBJ1-3, with D unresolved. V lost 3 bases, J lost 6 bases, and 13 bases lay in between. Germline assignment: CDR1 SGDLS and CDR2 YYNGEE. The CDR3 is 14 residues long. The CDR3 DNA is TGTGCCAGCAGCGAACTCCCACAGCAAAACACCATATATTTT. It encodes CASSELPQQNTIYF.

The chain couples TRBV10-3 to TRBJ1-5; maybe TRBD1 (5 bases). The CDR3 totals 15 residues. Trimming took 0 bases from V and 7 from J, leaving 13 bases between them. Germline-derived CDR1 and CDR2 are ENHRY and SYGVKD. This CDR3 is CAISESSGGLQPQHF. The CDR3 bases are TGTGCCATCAGTGAGTCGAGTGGGGGGTTACAGCCCCAGCATTTT.

J is TRBJ1-6 and V is TRBV6-5, with a possible D match to TRBD1 (5 bases). Germline-derived CDR1 and CDR2 are MNHEY and SVGAGI. Trimming stripped 5 bases from V and 10 bases from J, with 12 bases between. The length of the CDR3 is 13 residues. The CDR3 here is CASSTDSRSPLHF. The DNA for the CDR3 is TGTGCCAGCAGTACTGACAGTAGGTCACCCCTCCACTTT.

CDR3 in amino acids: CASSLFGAGRDLYLYGYTF. The CDR3 bases are TGTGCCAGCAGTTTATTTGGGGCAGGGAGGGACCTATATCTCTATGGCTACACCTTC. The rearrangement joins TRBV28 to TRBJ1-2; D possibly corresponds to TRBD1 (5 bases). V shed 1 base and J shed 4 bases, with 25 bases lying between them. Germline V gene sequence: CDR1 MDHEN, CDR2 SYDVKM. The CDR3 covers 19 residues.